Presented here are 32 T cell receptor beta chains from one specimen sequenced in a study of ipilimumab plus nivolumab after autologous stem cell transplantation. Profiling relied on immunoSEQ multiplex PCR, and the TCRdb table lists in-frame clones only, not all of them. The table has about 20,000 clones, 70% to 85% seen once. Sequencing used PBMCs, obtained in a trial of ipilimumab plus nivolumab as post-transplant consolidation. These receptors all stem from a male donor with diffuse large B-cell lymphoma.

This chain connects TRBV5-4 to TRBJ2-2, with D unresolved. The CDR3 consists of 11 residues. Trimming took off 1 base at V and 6 bases at J, with 1 base between the two ends. CDR1 and CDR2 (germline): SGHNT, YYREEE (reference sequence). Here the CDR3 DNA reads TGTGCCAGCAGCTTGTCCGGGGAGCTGTTTTTT. Encoded protein: CASSLSGELFF.

The J gene is TRBJ2-7, the V gene TRBV9, with 7 bases fitting TRBD1. This CDR3 contains 17 residues. The germline gives CDR1 SGDLS, CDR2 YYNGEE. V shed 0 bases, J shed 1 base, and the junction held 10 bases outside the gene matches. The CDR3 DNA follows: TGTGCCAGCAGCGTAGGGCCCACCGGGACAGTTTCCTACGAGCAGTACTTC. Its protein is CASSVGPTGTVSYEQYF.

The chain combines TRBV20-1 with TRBJ2-7; D is unresolved. Germline CDR1 DFQATT, CDR2 SNEGSKA (reference sequence). The V and J ends lost 3 bases and 3 bases respectively, with 6 bases between them. CDR3 size: 11 residues. The CDR3 loop reads CSASNVYEQYF. The CDR3 DNA sequence: TGCAGTGCTAGCAACGTCTACGAGCAGTACTTC.

The V call is TRBV5-1, the J call TRBJ2-3; D not certain. CDR3 length equals 15 residues. CDR1 is SGHRS and CDR2 is YFSETQ in the germline V gene. Deletions cut 2 bases from V and 4 bases from J, with 14 bases between. CDR3 sequence: CASSLLDLEADTQYF. CDR3 bases: TGCGCCAGCAGCTTACTCGACCTCGAGGCAGATACGCAGTATTTT.

V gene TRBV30 combines with J gene TRBJ2-1, with 7 bases identical to TRBD1. Germline lookup yields CDR1 GTSNPN and CDR2 SVGIG (reference sequence). This CDR3 is 13 amino acids long. Trimming took 3 bases from V and 8 from J; bases not matched to a gene: 7. CDR3 amino acids: CAWSVQGPDEQFF. CDR3 bases: TGTGCCTGGAGCGTACAGGGGCCGGATGAGCAGTTCTTC.

This clone was seen just once. The J gene is TRBJ2-5, the V gene TRBV13; D might be TRBD2 (5 bases). CDR3 length: 16 amino acids. Trimming cost V 3 bases and J 4 bases, with 18 bases left between them. From germline, CDR1 is PRHDT and CDR2 FYEKMQ (reference sequence). CDR3 DNA: TGTGCCAGCAGCTTCGCGATCCTAGGGAGCCTAGAGACCCAGTACTTC. Its protein is CASSFAILGSLETQYF. Together with reference TRBV13 and TRBJ2-5, the CDR3 gives the full variable domain: AAGVIQSPRHLIKEKRETATLKCYPIPRHDTVYWYQQGPGQDPQFLISFYEKMQSDKGSIPDRFSAQQFSDYHSELNMSSLELGDSALYFCASSFAILGSLETQYFGPGTRLLVL.

The J gene is TRBJ2-1, the V gene TRBV7-3; D perhaps matches TRBD2 (5 bases). This CDR3 is built from 13 residues. V dropped 3 bases and J dropped 2 bases, with 5 bases sitting between them. The germline V gene has CDR1 SGHTA and CDR2 FQGTGA. CDR3 region: CASSLTTYNEQFF. The CDR3 nucleotides are TGTGCCAGCAGCTTGACTACCTACAATGAGCAGTTCTTC.

Only one count was recorded for this clone. The chain couples TRBV14 to TRBJ2-1, with D possibly matching TRBD1 (6 bases). CDR1 SGHDN and CDR2 FVKESK come from the germline V gene. The CDR3 contains 16 residues. Trimming removed 4 bases from V and 2 bases from J, with 15 bases in between. CDR3 bases: TGTGCCAGCAGCCCGACATCGGACAGCCCCTACAATGAGCAGTTCTTC. Amino acids: CASSPTSDSPYNEQFF.

This clone has more than one count but fewer than ten. This chain connects TRBV5-1 to TRBJ2-3; D possibly uses TRBD1 or TRBD2 (5 bases each). Trimming took off 4 bases at V and 6 bases at J, with 12 bases between the two ends. The CDR3 is 13 amino acids. Germline CDR1 reads SGHRS; CDR2 reads YFSETQ. CDR3: CASSRGGGDTQYF. The CDR3 DNA follows: TGCGCCAGCAGCCGGGGTGGGGGTGATACGCAGTATTTT. The full variable domain, completed using reference TRBV5-1 and TRBJ2-3, is KAGVTQTPRYLIKTRGQQVTLSCSPISGHRSVSWYQQTPGQGLQFLFEYFSETQRNKGNFPGRFSGRQFSNSRSEMNVSTLELGDSALYLCASSRGGGDTQYFGPGTRLTVL.

This clone was found once. J is TRBJ1-5 and V is TRBV18; tentatively, D is TRBD1 (5 bases). This CDR3 contains 15 residues. Trimming cost V 9 bases and J 1 base, with 16 bases left between them. Germline assignment: CDR1 KGHSH and CDR2 LQKENI. The CDR3 loop is CASSELTASNQPQHF. CDR3 nucleotide sequence: TGTGCCAGTTCCGAGCTGACAGCAAGCAATCAGCCCCAGCATTTT.

This clone showed up just a few times. This sequence joins TRBV5-1 and TRBJ1-4; 9 nucleotides align to TRBD1. Germline V gene data show CDR1 as SGHRS and CDR2 as YFSETQ. The CDR3 totals 15 residues. V shed 3 bases and J 8 bases; nucleotides not matched to a gene: 8. The DNA for the CDR3 is TGCGCCAGCAGCTGGGACAGGGATGAGGACGAAAAACTGTTTTTT. Protein sequence: CASSWDRDEDEKLFF.

With regard to this clone: Because the CDR3's place on the DNA is in doubt, the DNA is left out and the CDR3 is given as listed by TCRdb. The CDR3 protein is CASSFGGGNTGELSF. V and J are TRBV5-6 and TRBJ2-2; the listed D gene, TRBD2, was not tested against the DNA. Including both end residues, the CDR3 is 15 amino acids long. Germline CDR1 reads SGHDT; CDR2 reads YYEEEE.

This chain joins TRBV6-1 and TRBJ1-6; the D gene is possibly TRBD1 (5 bases). The germline V and J ends were trimmed by 2 bases and 4 bases, with 12 bases remaining between them. CDR3 length equals 16 residues. The germline V gene has CDR1 MNHNS and CDR2 SASEGT. The CDR3 DNA sequence: TGTGCCAGCAGTGAAACCCCTCAGGGATATAATTCACCCCTCCACTTT. Encoded protein: CASSETPQGYNSPLHF.

This clone showed up just a few times. This chain links TRBV4-2 with TRBJ2-7, with 7 nucleotides matching TRBD2. CDR3 length: 17 amino acids. V lost 2 bases and J lost 2; bases outside the gene matches: 12. Germline loops: CDR1 LGHNA, CDR2 YNFKEQ. CDR3 DNA: TGTGCCAGCAGCCAACTGAGCGGGATAGCGGGCGCCTACGAGCAGTACTTC. Its translation: CASSQLSGIAGAYEQYF.

This chain uses TRBV5-1 with TRBJ2-7; 10 bases align to TRBD2. Germline V lookup: CDR1 SGHRS, CDR2 YFSETQ. V was pared by 4 bases and J by 7 bases, with 8 bases of the junction left unmatched. The CDR3 has 14 residues. In DNA, the CDR3 is TGCGCCAGCAGCCCCGGGACTAGCGCAGATGAGCAGTACTTC. Translating it yields CASSPGTSADEQYF.

The chain couples TRBV29-1 to TRBJ2-2, with D maybe TRBD1 (5 bases). The CDR3 length is 14 residues. The germline V gene encodes CDR1 SQVTM and CDR2 ANQGSEA. V was clipped by 6 bases and J by 2 bases, with 13 bases between them. In DNA form, the CDR3 reads TGCAGCGTAGTTCAGGGTCATAACACCGGGGAGCTGTTTTTT. Protein product: CSVVQGHNTGELFF.

The rearrangement uses TRBV9 and TRBJ2-1, with D possibly being TRBD2 (6 bases). The germline CDR1 and CDR2 sequences are SGDLS and YYNGEE. The CDR3 has 14 residues. The ends were cut back, 0 bases at V and 8 bases at J, with 12 bases in the middle. CDR3 sequence (DNA): TGTGCCAGCAGCGTAGTTGGGTGGAGGGATGAGCAGTTCTTC. Protein product: CASSVVGWRDEQFF.

The CDR3 DNA is TGCGCCAGCAGCGATCAGGGTGAGACCCAGTACTTC. Its protein is CASSDQGETQYF. This chain uses TRBV5-1 with TRBJ2-5; D may be TRBD1 (5 bases). This CDR3 is built from 12 residues. The germline V gene has CDR1 SGHRS and CDR2 YFSETQ. V lost 4 bases, J lost 5 bases, and 9 bases lay in between.

The chain joins TRBV29-1 to TRBJ2-3; 11 bases line up with TRBD2. The germline V gene encodes CDR1 SQVTM and CDR2 ANQGSEA. This CDR3 comprises 14 residues. J was trimmed by 4 bases and V by 7 bases; bases with no gene match: 7. The CDR3, as DNA: TGCAGCGCCCTTAGCGGGGGGGCAGCAGATACGCAGTATTTT. Residues: CSALSGGAADTQYF.

V usage is TRBV7-9 and J usage is TRBJ2-4; TRBD2 aligns across 7 bases. The germline V gene has CDR1 SEHNR and CDR2 FQNEAQ (reference sequence). This CDR3 comprises 16 residues. V trimming: 1 base; J trimming: 0 bases; junction bases outside the gene matches: 3. This CDR3 reads CASSLGAGLAKNIQYF. CDR3 bases: TGTGCCAGCAGCTTAGGAGCGGGACTAGCCAAAAACATTCAGTACTTC.

V is TRBV19 and J is TRBJ2-3, with D perhaps TRBD2 (6 bases). V gave up 2 bases and J gave up 4 bases, with 10 bases separating them. CDR3 length: 14 amino acids. Germline CDR1 is LNHDA and CDR2 is SQIVND (reference sequence). CDR3 sequence: CASSIWGVADTQYF. The CDR3 nucleotides are TGTGCCAGTAGTATATGGGGGGTGGCAGATACGCAGTATTTT.

The chain employs TRBV11-3 and TRBJ2-1; D uncertain. The V end was cut by 6 bases, the J end by 3 bases, with 9 bases between. In germline, CDR1 is SGHNT, CDR2 YENEEA. The CDR3 contains 13 residues. The CDR3 DNA is TGTGCCAGCAGACCGTCGAGCTACAATGAGCAGTTCTTC. This gives the protein CASRPSSYNEQFF.

The chain couples TRBV11-3 to TRBJ1-2; D ambiguous. Germline-derived CDR1 and CDR2 are SGHNT and YENEEA. The CDR3 loop spans 15 amino acids. V was clipped by 1 base and J by 3 bases, with 12 bases between them. The CDR3, as DNA: TGTGCCAGCAGCTTAGGACAACCGGAGGACTATGGCTACACCTTC. This sequence encodes CASSLGQPEDYGYTF.

J is TRBJ1-4 and V is TRBV7-6; D is perhaps TRBD1 (6 bases). Trimming left V 8 bases short and J 3 bases short, with 10 bases between. Germline-derived CDR1 and CDR2 are SGHVS and FNYEAQ. The CDR3 extends over 13 amino acids. CDR3 amino acids: CASRGGANEKLFF. DNA of the CDR3: TGTGCCAGCCGAGGGGGGGCTAATGAAAAACTGTTTTTT.

This sequence joins TRBV27 and TRBJ2-1; D is perhaps TRBD1 (5 bases). The CDR3 contains 15 residues. With 0 bases removed from V and 6 bases from J, the gap between germline ends came to 12 bases. CDR1 is MNHEY and CDR2 is SMNVEV in the germline V gene (reference sequence). The CDR3 region has the DNA TGTGCCAGCAGTTTATCTCCCGCCCAGGGCAATGAGCAGTTCTTC. Encoded protein: CASSLSPAQGNEQFF.

The gene calls are TRBV2 and TRBJ1-2; D is perhaps TRBD1 (6 bases). Germline CDR1 reads SNHLY; CDR2 reads FYNNEI. V lost 6 bases and J lost 8, with 13 bases in between. The CDR3 has 12 amino acids. The chain's CDR3 is CASRATGTGYTF. The CDR3 DNA sequence: TGTGCCAGCAGGGCCACAGGGACCGGCTACACCTTC.

The gene calls are TRBV5-4 and TRBJ2-7, with TRBD2 matching over 10 bases. CDR1 and CDR2 (germline): SGHNT, YYREEE (reference sequence). CDR3 length: 16 residues. With 3 bases clipped from V and 2 bases from J, the junction kept 8 bases outside the gene matches. The CDR3 DNA sequence: TGTGCCAGCAGCTCTTCAGGAGCGGGGGGGACCTACGAGCAGTACTTC. Its protein is CASSSSGAGGTYEQYF. Filled out from reference TRBV5-4 and TRBJ2-7, the complete variable domain reads ETGVTQSPTHLIKTRGQQVTLRCSSQSGHNTVSWYQQALGQGPQFIFQYYREEENGRGNFPPRFSGLQFPNYSSELNVNALELDDSALYLCASSSSGAGGTYEQYFGPGTRLTVT.

The chain recombines TRBV5-4 with TRBJ1-2; D possibly corresponds to TRBD1 (5 bases). Trimming removed 4 bases from V and 3 bases from J, with 13 bases in between. CDR3 length equals 14 residues. From germline, CDR1 is SGHNT and CDR2 YYREEE (reference sequence). Here the CDR3 reads CASSLGGTYYGYTF. Here the CDR3 DNA reads TGTGCCAGCAGCCTTGGCGGGACCTACTATGGCTACACCTTC.

V and J are TRBV6-4 and TRBJ1-5; D is perhaps TRBD1 (5 bases). Germline lookup yields CDR1 MRHNA and CDR2 SNTAGT. The CDR3 is 14 residues long. Trimming took 2 bases from V and 4 from J, leaving 9 bases between them. The CDR3 sequence: CASSDEWGNQPQHF. CDR3 nucleotide sequence: TGTGCCAGCAGTGACGAGTGGGGGAATCAGCCCCAGCATTTT.

The chain couples TRBV11-3 to TRBJ1-5, with D possibly TRBD1 on 5 matching bases. The ends were cut back, 8 bases at V and 0 bases at J, with 17 bases in the middle. The CDR3 sequence is 16 residues long. From germline, CDR1 is SGHNT and CDR2 YENEEA. Written as DNA, the CDR3 is TGTGCCAGCCCCTTTCGTAGACAGTATAGCAATCAGCCCCAGCATTTT. Protein sequence: CASPFRRQYSNQPQHF.

The chain links TRBV28 to TRBJ2-3; maybe TRBD1 (6 bases). Germline loops: CDR1 MDHEN, CDR2 SYDVKM. The CDR3 contains 14 residues. The germline V and J ends were trimmed by 6 bases and 2 bases, with 12 bases remaining between them. For the CDR3, the DNA is TGTGCCAGCAGCCTCCGGGACACCACAGATACGCAGTATTTT. Residues: CASSLRDTTDTQYF.

This chain uses TRBV6-5 with TRBJ2-7, with 8 positions matching TRBD2. Losses at the gene ends were 4 bases for V and 4 bases for J; bases not matched to a gene: 3. The germline gives CDR1 MNHEY, CDR2 SVGAGI. CDR3 length: 13 residues. In nucleotides, the CDR3 is TGTGCCAGCAGTTCGGGACTAGTATACGAGCAGTACTTC. Protein product: CASSSGLVYEQYF.